This is a list of T cell receptor beta chains from one sample in a study of blood T cell repertoires in COVID-19. Profiled with immunoSEQ multiplex PCR; TCRdb holds only in-frame clones, not every one. Of approximately 450,000 clones in the sample, approximately 90% were seen once. The sequenced material came from peripheral blood. Receptor source: a woman in her thirties with acute or convalescent COVID-19. The CDR3 runs from the conserved cysteine through the conserved F or W. Each record gives: CDR3 protein, CDR3 DNA, D gene, clone size, J gene, V gene. A D gene is named only where the DNA matches it firmly. A clone size is listed for some rows: how often the clone was seen (once, few, many), or a class if it is expanded.

CDR3 protein: CASSRSTGSYNEQFF
CDR3 DNA: TGTGCCAGCAGTCGTTCGACAGGATCCTACAATGAGCAGTTCTTC
D gene: NA
clone size: once
J gene: TRBJ2-1
V gene: TRBV6-5

CDR3 protein: CASSQRQGGTEAFF
CDR3 DNA: TGCGCCAGCAGCCAGCGACAGGGGGGGACTGAAGCTTTCTTT
D gene: TRBD1
clone size: NA
J gene: TRBJ1-1
V gene: TRBV5-1

CDR3 protein: CASSRRDRTPQPQHF
CDR3 DNA: TGTGCCAGCAGCCGACGGGACAGAACCCCTCAGCCCCAGCATTTT
D gene: TRBD1
clone size: NA
J gene: TRBJ1-5
V gene: TRBV7-8

CDR3 protein: CASRAPGQGIYGYTF
CDR3 DNA: TGTGCCAGCAGAGCTCCGGGACAGGGGATCTATGGCTACACCTTC
D gene: TRBD1
clone size: NA
J gene: TRBJ1-2
V gene: TRBV2

CDR3 protein: CASSNRGTGAEAFF
CDR3 DNA: TGTGCCAGCAGTAACAGGGGAACAGGAGCTGAAGCTTTCTTT
D gene: TRBD1
clone size: once
J gene: TRBJ1-1
V gene: TRBV6-5

CDR3 protein: CASSLFRGTVYEQYF
CDR3 DNA: TGTGCCAGCAGCTTATTTCGCGGGACGGTTTACGAGCAGTACTTC
D gene: NA
clone size: NA
J gene: TRBJ2-7
V gene: TRBV7-8

CDR3 protein: CASNLDGAGWTEAFF
CDR3 DNA: TGTGCCAGTAACCTTGACGGAGCAGGGTGGACTGAAGCTTTCTTT
D gene: NA
clone size: NA
J gene: TRBJ1-1
V gene: TRBV6-5

CDR3 protein: CASSQPDRRNEQFF
CDR3 DNA: TGTGCCAGCAGCCAACCGGACAGGCGGAATGAGCAGTTCTTC
D gene: TRBD1
clone size: NA
J gene: TRBJ2-1
V gene: TRBV14

CDR3 protein: CASRGTGNYGYTF
CDR3 DNA: TGCGCCAGCAGAGGGACAGGGAACTATGGCTACACCTTC
D gene: TRBD1
clone size: NA
J gene: TRBJ1-2
V gene: TRBV10-2

CDR3 protein: CASSPRFPEDTQYF
CDR3 DNA: TGTGCCAGCAGCCCGAGGTTCCCCGAGGATACGCAGTATTTT
D gene: NA
clone size: NA
J gene: TRBJ2-3
V gene: TRBV5-6

CDR3 protein: CASSMYTGSNQPQHF
CDR3 DNA: TGTGCCAGTAGTATGTATACAGGGAGCAATCAGCCCCAGCATTTT
D gene: NA
clone size: many
J gene: TRBJ1-5
V gene: TRBV19

CDR3 protein: CASSHPAGQNTDTQYF
CDR3 DNA: TGTGCCAGCAGCCATCCGGCGGGGCAAAACACAGATACGCAGTATTTT
D gene: NA
clone size: NA
J gene: TRBJ2-3
V gene: TRBV14

CDR3 protein: CASSSGTEINYGYTF
CDR3 DNA: TGTGCCAGCAGCTCCGGGACAGAGATTAACTATGGCTACACCTTC
D gene: TRBD1
clone size: NA
J gene: TRBJ1-2
V gene: TRBV7-9

CDR3 protein: CASNSGYTF
CDR3 DNA: TGTGCCAGCAATAGCGGCTACACCTTC
D gene: NA
clone size: NA
J gene: TRBJ1-2
V gene: TRBV2

CDR3 protein: CASSLASTYEQYF
CDR3 DNA: TGTGCCAGCAGCTTAGCGAGTACCTACGAGCAGTACTTC
D gene: NA
clone size: NA
J gene: TRBJ2-7
V gene: TRBV7-6

CDR3 protein: CASSLSSVQETQYF
CDR3 DNA: TGTGCCAGCAGCCTCTCGAGTGTTCAAGAGACCCAGTACTTC
D gene: NA
clone size: once
J gene: TRBJ2-5
V gene: TRBV7-2

CDR3 protein: CASSVGRANTEAFF
CDR3 DNA: TGCGCCAGCAGTGTTGGCAGGGCCAACACTGAAGCTTTCTTT
D gene: NA
clone size: NA
J gene: TRBJ1-1
V gene: TRBV10-2

CDR3 protein: CASSPGTGSLQETQYF
CDR3 DNA: TGCGCCAGCAGCCCGGGGACAGGGTCCCTCCAAGAGACCCAGTACTTC
D gene: TRBD1
clone size: NA
J gene: TRBJ2-5
V gene: TRBV5-1

CDR3 protein: CSVLFSGGGNEQFF
CDR3 DNA: TGCAGCGTTCTTTTTAGCGGGGGCGGGAATGAGCAGTTCTTC
D gene: TRBD2
clone size: NA
J gene: TRBJ2-1
V gene: TRBV29-1

CDR3 protein: CASLRVPGSYNEQFF
CDR3 DNA: TGCGCCAGCCTCAGGGTTCCCGGTTCCTACAATGAGCAGTTCTTC
D gene: NA
clone size: NA
J gene: TRBJ2-1
V gene: TRBV5-1

CDR3 protein: CASSRDWRDTQYF
CDR3 DNA: TGTGCCAGCAGCCGGGACTGGAGAGATACGCAGTATTTT
D gene: NA
clone size: NA
J gene: TRBJ2-3
V gene: TRBV3-1/TRBV3-2

CDR3 protein: CASSPAGTSGGQETQYF
CDR3 DNA: TGTGCCAGCTCACCGGCCGGGACTAGCGGGGGGCAAGAGACCCAGTACTTC
D gene: TRBD2
clone size: NA
J gene: TRBJ2-5
V gene: TRBV18

CDR3 protein: CASSRDRDLGYEQYF
CDR3 DNA: TGTGCCAGCAGTCGGGACAGGGACCTAGGGTACGAGCAGTACTTC
D gene: TRBD1
clone size: NA
J gene: TRBJ2-7
V gene: TRBV6-5

CDR3 protein: CASSSGTSGGETQYF
CDR3 DNA: TGTGCCAGCAGCTCCGGGACTAGCGGGGGGGAGACCCAGTACTTC
D gene: TRBD2
clone size: NA
J gene: TRBJ2-5
V gene: TRBV9

CDR3 protein: CASSSGTANSPLHF
CDR3 DNA: TGCGCCAGCAGTTCCGGGACAGCTAATTCACCCCTCCACTTT
D gene: TRBD1
clone size: NA
J gene: TRBJ1-6
V gene: TRBV5-1

CDR3 protein: CAISGGGSGNTIYF
CDR3 DNA: TGTGCCATCAGTGGAGGGGGCTCTGGAAACACCATATATTTT
D gene: NA
clone size: NA
J gene: TRBJ1-3
V gene: TRBV10-3

CDR3 protein: CASSLGVGERTDTQYF
CDR3 DNA: TGTGCCAGCAGCCTCGGGGTCGGGGAAAGGACAGATACGCAGTATTTT
D gene: NA
clone size: NA
J gene: TRBJ2-3
V gene: TRBV3-1/TRBV3-2

CDR3 protein: CSVISVSRTDTQYF
CDR3 DNA: TGCAGCGTCATATCGGTTAGTCGCACAGATACGCAGTATTTT
D gene: NA
clone size: NA
J gene: TRBJ2-3
V gene: TRBV29-1

CDR3 protein: CAWRPQVGEQFF
CDR3 DNA: TGTGCCTGGAGACCCCAGGTCGGTGAGCAGTTCTTC
D gene: NA
clone size: NA
J gene: TRBJ2-1
V gene: TRBV30

CDR3 protein: CASSQVGGETEAFF
CDR3 DNA: TGTGCCAGCAGCCAAGTGGGGGGAGAAACTGAAGCTTTCTTT
D gene: NA
clone size: NA
J gene: TRBJ1-1
V gene: TRBV4-2

CDR3 protein: CASSSGQGALDTQYF
CDR3 DNA: TGTGCCAGCTCATCCGGACAGGGGGCTTTAGATACGCAGTATTTT
D gene: TRBD1
clone size: NA
J gene: TRBJ2-3
V gene: TRBV18

CDR3 protein: CASSLRPAGGSMNEQFF
CDR3 DNA: TGTGCCAGCAGCTTAAGGCCAGCGGGGGGTTCTATGAATGAGCAGTTCTTC
D gene: TRBD2
clone size: NA
J gene: TRBJ2-1
V gene: TRBV7-2

CDR3 protein: CASNPETGVMNEQFF
CDR3 DNA: TGTGCCAGCAACCCCGAGACAGGGGTTATGAATGAGCAGTTCTTC
D gene: TRBD1
clone size: NA
J gene: TRBJ2-1
V gene: TRBV2

CDR3 protein: CASSYSPDTEAFF
CDR3 DNA: TGTGCCAGCAGCTACTCCCCGGACACTGAAGCTTTCTTT
D gene: NA
clone size: NA
J gene: TRBJ1-1
V gene: TRBV9

CDR3 protein: CASSYSGTGELFF
CDR3 DNA: TGTGCCAGCTCTTACTCAGGGACCGGGGAGCTGTTTTTT
D gene: NA
clone size: NA
J gene: TRBJ2-2
V gene: TRBV18

CDR3 protein: CASSLGRASNTEAFF
CDR3 DNA: TGTGCCAGCAGCTTAGGGAGGGCTTCGAACACTGAAGCTTTCTTT
D gene: NA
clone size: NA
J gene: TRBJ1-1
V gene: TRBV11-2

CDR3 protein: CASSILSSGNTIYF
CDR3 DNA: TGTGCCAGTAGTATACTGAGCTCTGGAAACACCATATATTTT
D gene: NA
clone size: NA
J gene: TRBJ1-3
V gene: TRBV19

CDR3 protein: CASRGGGTSTDTQYF
CDR3 DNA: TGTGCCAGCAGGGGCGGGGGTACCAGCACAGATACGCAGTATTTT
D gene: TRBD2
clone size: once
J gene: TRBJ2-3
V gene: TRBV2

CDR3 protein: CASSLGPVEQFF
CDR3 DNA: TGTGCCAGCAGCCTGGGCCCAGTGGAGCAGTTCTTC
D gene: NA
clone size: NA
J gene: TRBJ2-1
V gene: TRBV3-1/TRBV3-2

CDR3 protein: CASSLTYEKLFF
CDR3 DNA: TGTGCCAGCAGTTTGACTTATGAAAAACTGTTTTTT
D gene: NA
clone size: NA
J gene: TRBJ1-4
V gene: TRBV12-3/TRBV12-4

CDR3 protein: CASSPLPQYEQYF
CDR3 DNA: TGTGCCAGCAGCCCCCTCCCACAATACGAGCAGTACTTC
D gene: NA
clone size: NA
J gene: TRBJ2-7
V gene: TRBV7-2

CDR3 protein: CASSSVTLPATGYLYGYTF
CDR3 DNA: TGTGCCAGCAGCTCAGTCACGTTACCGGCTACAGGGTACCTATATGGCTACACCTTC
D gene: NA
clone size: NA
J gene: TRBJ1-2
V gene: TRBV2

CDR3 protein: CASSPGAQDEKLFF
CDR3 DNA: TGTGCCAGCTCACCAGGGGCGCAGGATGAAAAACTGTTTTTT
D gene: NA
clone size: NA
J gene: TRBJ1-4
V gene: TRBV18

CDR3 protein: CASSMGRGPKDEQFF
CDR3 DNA: TGTGCCAGTAGTATGGGGCGGGGGCCTAAAGATGAGCAGTTCTTC
D gene: NA
clone size: NA
J gene: TRBJ2-1
V gene: TRBV19

CDR3 protein: CATSDPGANTQYF
CDR3 DNA: TGTGCCACCAGTGATCCGGGAGCGAATACGCAGTATTTT
D gene: NA
clone size: NA
J gene: TRBJ2-3
V gene: TRBV24-1

CDR3 protein: CASSVGDRGGNEKLFF
CDR3 DNA: TGTGCCAGCAGCGTAGGGGACAGGGGCGGTAATGAAAAACTGTTTTTT
D gene: TRBD1
clone size: NA
J gene: TRBJ1-4
V gene: TRBV9

CDR3 protein: CASSGEYSNQPQHF
CDR3 DNA: TGTGCCAGCAGTGGAGAGTATAGCAATCAGCCCCAGCATTTT
D gene: NA
clone size: NA
J gene: TRBJ1-5
V gene: TRBV28

CDR3 protein: CASSQGGTGNGYTF
CDR3 DNA: TGTGCCAGCAGCCAAGGAGGGACAGGGAACGGCTACACCTTC
D gene: TRBD1
clone size: NA
J gene: TRBJ1-2
V gene: TRBV3-1/TRBV3-2

CDR3 protein: CATSERQGWQPQHF
CDR3 DNA: TGTGCCACCAGTGAGAGACAGGGGTGGCAGCCCCAGCATTTT
D gene: TRBD1
clone size: NA
J gene: TRBJ1-5
V gene: TRBV24-1

CDR3 protein: CASRSGTATNEKLFF
CDR3 DNA: TGTGCCAGTAGATCAGGGACAGCAACTAATGAAAAACTGTTTTTT
D gene: TRBD1
clone size: NA
J gene: TRBJ1-4
V gene: TRBV19

CDR3 protein: CASTHSGGKETQYF
CDR3 DNA: TGTGCCAGCACCCATAGCGGGGGCAAAGAGACCCAGTACTTC
D gene: TRBD2
clone size: NA
J gene: TRBJ2-5
V gene: TRBV11-2

CDR3 protein: CAWSVDRLPF
CDR3 DNA: TGTGCCTGGAGTGTTGACAGGTTGCCCTTT
D gene: NA
clone size: NA
J gene: TRBJ1-6
V gene: TRBV30

CDR3 protein: CASSQSKVIACGSLDNEQFF
CDR3 DNA: TGCGCCAGCAGTCAATCGAAGGTCATTGCGTGTGGGAGTCTGGACAATGAGCAGTTCTTC
D gene: NA
clone size: NA
J gene: TRBJ2-1
V gene: TRBV23-1

CDR3 protein: CASSSRVRGFKAFF
CDR3 DNA: TGTGCCAGCAGTTCCCGGGTCAGGGGGTTTAAAGCTTTCTTT
D gene: TRBD1
clone size: NA
J gene: TRBJ1-1
V gene: TRBV28